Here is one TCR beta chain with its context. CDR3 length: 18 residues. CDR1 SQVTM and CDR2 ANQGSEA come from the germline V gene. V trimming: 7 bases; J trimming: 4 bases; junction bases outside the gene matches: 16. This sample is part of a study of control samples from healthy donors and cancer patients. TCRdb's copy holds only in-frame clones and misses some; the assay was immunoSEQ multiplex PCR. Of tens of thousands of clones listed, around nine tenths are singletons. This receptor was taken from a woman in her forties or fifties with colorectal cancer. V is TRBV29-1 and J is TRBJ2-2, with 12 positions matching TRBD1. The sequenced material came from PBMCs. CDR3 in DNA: TGCAGCGCCGAACTCTGGGACAGGGGGCGAATGGGCACCGGGGAGCTGTTTTTT. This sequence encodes CSAELWDRGRMGTGELFF.